Listed below are T cell receptor beta chains from one sample, sequenced in a study of CD8 T cells in Susac syndrome. TCRdb re-derived calls from the immunoSEQ multiplex PCR reads in MiXCR, one entry per CDR3 protein. The repertoire holds fewer than 200,000 distinct CDR3 sequences, with approximately 94% as singletons. What was sequenced was CD4+ T cells from PBMCs. These TCRs come from a human donor with Susac syndrome. Both conserved end residues are part of each CDR3.

cdr3_aa	v_call	j_call
CAISESSGNTIYF	TRBV10-3	TRBJ1-3
CSARTINEQFF	TRBV20-1	TRBJ2-1
CASSYSSMPQHF	TRBV6-2/TRBV6-3	TRBJ1-5
CASSYRDRVYYGYTF	TRBV6-6	TRBJ1-2
CASSLETSGEQYF	TRBV5-1	TRBJ2-7
CASTVTSGGAFAQYF	TRBV12-3/TRBV12-4	TRBJ2-3
CSAREGQGGQPQHF	TRBV20-1	TRBJ1-5
CASSRQTALRETQYF	TRBV12-3/TRBV12-4	TRBJ2-5
CASSQEGRGVDGYTF	TRBV4-2	TRBJ1-2
CASSFEFVTDTQYF	TRBV7-9	TRBJ2-3
CSASPGGYEKLFF	TRBV20-1	TRBJ1-4
CATSLKGGPQHF	TRBV15	TRBJ1-5
CASSFSGGPRETQYF	TRBV5-1	TRBJ2-5
CASSLLLGLAGGGDEQFF	TRBV7-2	TRBJ2-1
CASSQGLAGGQYTGELFF	TRBV4-3	TRBJ2-2
CASSTWTAQETQYF	TRBV7-9	TRBJ2-5
CASSPRVSNTEAFF	TRBV18	TRBJ1-1
CSPREGARLDGYTF	TRBV20-1	TRBJ1-2
CATSDLQEGYGYTF	TRBV24-1	TRBJ1-2
CASSSGLYSNQPQHF	TRBV6-2/TRBV6-3	TRBJ1-5
CASSLISSGANVLTF	TRBV5-1	TRBJ2-6
CASSEAANYGYTF	TRBV10-2	TRBJ1-2
CAWNAGRTDTQYF	TRBV30	TRBJ2-3
CASSSPFIRGALDTQYF	TRBV7-2	TRBJ2-3
CASSQLDRARGYTF	TRBV3-1	TRBJ1-2
CASSVRDRGGTGELFF	TRBV5-6	TRBJ2-2
CASRRGGAGELFF	TRBV6-5	TRBJ2-2
CASSSHGTQYF	TRBV4-3	TRBJ2-5
CATLRGAGGYTF	TRBV6-5	TRBJ1-2
CASSLGENEQFF	TRBV5-6	TRBJ2-1
CASSYKGGGYGYTF	TRBV6-5	TRBJ1-2